Described below is a single T cell receptor (beta chain) sequence and its context. Antigen: not known. Measured with immunoSEQ multiplex PCR; TCRdb has only the in-frame clones, and not every one. The table shows nearly 55,000 clones, with over 75% occurring only once. These data belong to a study of PD-1 blockade in classical Hodgkin lymphoma. Study information: Every 2 weeks, patients had 3 mg/kg nivolumab intravenously. The study's findings and limits: TCR diversity in CD4+, not CD8+, cells rose significantly by C4D1. It was reported that newly diagnosed patients had less baseline TCR diversity than healthy donors. Complete responders showed a baseline diversity that resembled the diversity of newly diagnosed patients.

With no exception, relapse followed autologous stem cell transplantation in all patients, and brentuximab vedotin exposure varied. This CDR3 has 11 amino acids. Trimming took 4 bases from V and 8 from J, leaving 6 bases between them. The V and J genes are TRBV23-1 and TRBJ2-1, with D possibly TRBD2 on 5 matching bases. TRBV23-1 is assigned to the ORF class and has an uncertain function. The specimen was peripheral blood mononuclear cells (PBMCs), collected at baseline. The receptor comes from a human donor with classical Hodgkin lymphoma. In nucleotides, the CDR3 is TGCGCCAGCAGTCCTAGCCATGAGCAGTTCTTC. Encoded protein: CASSPSHEQFF.